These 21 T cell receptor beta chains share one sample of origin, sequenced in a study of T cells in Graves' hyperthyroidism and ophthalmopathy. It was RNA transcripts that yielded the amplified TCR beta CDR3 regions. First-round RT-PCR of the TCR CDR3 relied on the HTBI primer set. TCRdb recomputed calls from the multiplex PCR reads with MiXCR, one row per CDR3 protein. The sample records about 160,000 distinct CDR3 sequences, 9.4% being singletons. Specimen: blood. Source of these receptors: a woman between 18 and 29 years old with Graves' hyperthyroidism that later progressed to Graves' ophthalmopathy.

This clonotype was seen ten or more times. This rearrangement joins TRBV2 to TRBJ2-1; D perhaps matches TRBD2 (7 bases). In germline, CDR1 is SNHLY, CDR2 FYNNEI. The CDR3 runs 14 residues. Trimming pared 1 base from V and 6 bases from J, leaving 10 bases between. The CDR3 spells CASSEGGGSNEQFF. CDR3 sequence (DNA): TGTGCCAGCAGTGAAGGGGGGGGCTCCAATGAGCAGTTCTTC.

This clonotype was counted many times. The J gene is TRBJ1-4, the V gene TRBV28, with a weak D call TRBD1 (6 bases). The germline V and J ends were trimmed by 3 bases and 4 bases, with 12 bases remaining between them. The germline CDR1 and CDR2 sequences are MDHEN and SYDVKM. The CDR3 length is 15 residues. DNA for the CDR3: TGTGCCAGCAGTTTCCCGGGGGGGCATAATGAAAAACTGTTTTTT. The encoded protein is CASSFPGGHNEKLFF. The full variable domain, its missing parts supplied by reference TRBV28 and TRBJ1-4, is DVKVTQSSRYLVKRTGEKVFLECVQDMDHENMFWYRQDPGLGLRLIYFSYDVKMKEKGDIPEGYSVSREKKERFSLILESASTNQTSMYLCASSFPGGHNEKLFFGSGTQLSVL.

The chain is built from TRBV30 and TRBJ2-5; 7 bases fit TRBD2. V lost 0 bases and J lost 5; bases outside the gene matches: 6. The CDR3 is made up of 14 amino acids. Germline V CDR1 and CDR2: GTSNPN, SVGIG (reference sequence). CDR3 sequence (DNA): TGTGCCTGGAGTGTACAAGCGGGAACGGAGACCCAGTACTTC. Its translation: CAWSVQAGTETQYF.

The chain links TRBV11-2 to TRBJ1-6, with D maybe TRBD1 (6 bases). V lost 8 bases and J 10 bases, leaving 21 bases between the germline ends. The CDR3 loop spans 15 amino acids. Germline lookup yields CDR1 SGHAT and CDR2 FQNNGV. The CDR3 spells CASRSLTGFNSPLHF. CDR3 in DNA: TGTGCCAGCCGCTCACTCACAGGGTTCAACTCACCCCTCCACTTT.

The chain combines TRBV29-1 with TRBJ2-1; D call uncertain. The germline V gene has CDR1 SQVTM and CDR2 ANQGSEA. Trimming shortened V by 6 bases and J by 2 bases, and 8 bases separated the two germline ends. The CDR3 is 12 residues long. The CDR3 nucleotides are TGCAGCGTATCCTTGGCCTACAATGAGCAGTTCTTC. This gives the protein CSVSLAYNEQFF.

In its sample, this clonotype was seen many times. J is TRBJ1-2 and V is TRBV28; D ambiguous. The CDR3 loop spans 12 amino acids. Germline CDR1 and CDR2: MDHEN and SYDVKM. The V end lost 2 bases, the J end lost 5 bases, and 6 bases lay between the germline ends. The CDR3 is CASSLTKYGYTF. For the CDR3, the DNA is TGTGCCAGCAGTTTAACCAAATATGGCTACACCTTC.

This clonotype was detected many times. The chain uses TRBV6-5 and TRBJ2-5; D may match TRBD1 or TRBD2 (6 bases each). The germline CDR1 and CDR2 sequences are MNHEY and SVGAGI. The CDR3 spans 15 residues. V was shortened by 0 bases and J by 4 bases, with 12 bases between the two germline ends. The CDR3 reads CASSYSGGRGETQYF. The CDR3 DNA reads TGTGCCAGCAGTTACTCGGGGGGCCGAGGAGAGACCCAGTACTTC.

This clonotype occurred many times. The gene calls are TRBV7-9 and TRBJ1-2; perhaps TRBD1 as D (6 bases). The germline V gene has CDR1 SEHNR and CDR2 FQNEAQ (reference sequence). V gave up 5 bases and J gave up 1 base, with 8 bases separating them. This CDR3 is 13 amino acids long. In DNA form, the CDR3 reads TGTGCCAGCAGCCCACAGGGTAACTATGGCTACACCTTC. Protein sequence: CASSPQGNYGYTF.

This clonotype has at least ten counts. CDR3 nucleotide sequence: TGTGCCAGCAGAGAGGGACTGAACACCGGGGAGCTGTTTTTT. Protein product: CASREGLNTGELFF. The genes are TRBV2 and TRBJ2-2, with D possibly being TRBD2 (6 bases). The CDR3 runs 14 residues. The V end was cut by 6 bases, the J end by 1 base, with 9 bases between. Germline V gives CDR1 SNHLY, CDR2 FYNNEI.

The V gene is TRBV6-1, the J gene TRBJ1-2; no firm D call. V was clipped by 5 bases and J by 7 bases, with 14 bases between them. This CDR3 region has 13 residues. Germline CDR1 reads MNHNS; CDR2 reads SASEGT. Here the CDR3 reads CASSPGVRGGYTF. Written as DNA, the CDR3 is TGTGCCAGCAGTCCCGGGGTTCGAGGTGGCTACACCTTC.

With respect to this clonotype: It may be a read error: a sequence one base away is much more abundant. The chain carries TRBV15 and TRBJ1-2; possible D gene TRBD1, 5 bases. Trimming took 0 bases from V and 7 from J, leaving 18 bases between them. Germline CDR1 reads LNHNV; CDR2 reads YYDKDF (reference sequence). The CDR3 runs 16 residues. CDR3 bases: TGTGCCACCAGCAGAGATAAGGGGAAGAGAGACTTTGGCTACACCTTC. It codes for CATSRDKGKRDFGYTF.

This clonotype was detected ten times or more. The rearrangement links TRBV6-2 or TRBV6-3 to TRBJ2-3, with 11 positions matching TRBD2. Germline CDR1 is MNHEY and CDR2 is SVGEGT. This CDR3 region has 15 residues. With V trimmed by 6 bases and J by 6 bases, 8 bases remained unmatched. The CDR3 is CASSGGLAVSDTQYF. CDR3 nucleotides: TGTGCCAGCAGCGGGGGACTAGCGGTTTCGGATACGCAGTATTTT.

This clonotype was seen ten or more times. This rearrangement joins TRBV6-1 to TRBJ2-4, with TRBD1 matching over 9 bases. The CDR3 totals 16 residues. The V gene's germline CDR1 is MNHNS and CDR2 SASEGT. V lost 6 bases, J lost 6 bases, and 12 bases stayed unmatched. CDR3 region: CASRVPGQGIRNIQYF. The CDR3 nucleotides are TGTGCCAGCAGGGTACCAGGACAGGGGATTCGAAACATTCAGTACTTC.

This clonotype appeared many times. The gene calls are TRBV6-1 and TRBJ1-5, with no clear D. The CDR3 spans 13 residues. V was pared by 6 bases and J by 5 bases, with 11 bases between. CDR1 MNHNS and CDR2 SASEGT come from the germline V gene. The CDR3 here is CASSSHGDQPQHF. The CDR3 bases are TGTGCCAGCAGCTCCCATGGGGATCAGCCCCAGCATTTT.

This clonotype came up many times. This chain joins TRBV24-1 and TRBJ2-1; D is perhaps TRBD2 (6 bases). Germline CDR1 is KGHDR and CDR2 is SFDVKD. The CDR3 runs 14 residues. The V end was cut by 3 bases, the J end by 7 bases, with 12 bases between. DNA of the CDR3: TGTGCCACCAGTGATAGGCGGGGTACTAATGAGCAGTTCTTC. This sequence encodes CATSDRRGTNEQFF.

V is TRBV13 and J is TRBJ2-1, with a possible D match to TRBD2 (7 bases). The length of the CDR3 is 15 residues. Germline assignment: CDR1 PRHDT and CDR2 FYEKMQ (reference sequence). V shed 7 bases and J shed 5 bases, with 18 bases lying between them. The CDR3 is CASTRRGGENNEQFF. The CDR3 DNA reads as TGTGCCAGCACCCGGAGGGGGGGAGAGAACAATGAGCAGTTCTTC.

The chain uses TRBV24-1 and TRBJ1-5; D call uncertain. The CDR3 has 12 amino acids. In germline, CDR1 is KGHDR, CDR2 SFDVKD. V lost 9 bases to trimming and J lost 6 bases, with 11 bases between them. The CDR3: CATFKVGQPQHF. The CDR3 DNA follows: TGTGCCACCTTTAAAGTGGGTCAGCCCCAGCATTTT.

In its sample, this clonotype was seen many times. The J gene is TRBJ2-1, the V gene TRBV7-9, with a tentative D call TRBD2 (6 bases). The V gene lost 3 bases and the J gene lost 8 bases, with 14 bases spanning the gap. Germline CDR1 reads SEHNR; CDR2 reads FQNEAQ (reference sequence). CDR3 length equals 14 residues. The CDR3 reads CASSFVRGLDEQFF. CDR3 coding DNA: TGTGCCAGCAGCTTCGTCCGGGGGTTGGATGAGCAGTTCTTC.

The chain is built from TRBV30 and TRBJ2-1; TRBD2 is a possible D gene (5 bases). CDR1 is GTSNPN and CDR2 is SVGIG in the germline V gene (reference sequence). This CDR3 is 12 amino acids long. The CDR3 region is CVRGKSYNEQFF. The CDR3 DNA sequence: TGTGTCCGGGGTAAATCCTACAATGAGCAGTTCTTC.

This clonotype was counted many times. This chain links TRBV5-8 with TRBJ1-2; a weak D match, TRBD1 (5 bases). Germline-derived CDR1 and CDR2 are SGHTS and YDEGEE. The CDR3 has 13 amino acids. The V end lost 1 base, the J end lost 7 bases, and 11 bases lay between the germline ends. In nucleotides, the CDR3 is TGTGCCAGCAGCTTGATGGGGCCCGGTGGCTACACCTTC. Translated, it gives CASSLMGPGGYTF.

CDR3 sequence: CASNRGTEAFF. Here the CDR3 DNA reads TGTGCCAGCAACCGGGGCACTGAAGCTTTCTTT. The chain recombines TRBV5-4 with TRBJ1-1; no clear D gene. V lost 6 bases and J lost 4, with 7 bases in between. This CDR3 has 11 amino acids. CDR1 is SGHNT and CDR2 is YYREEE in the germline V gene (reference sequence).